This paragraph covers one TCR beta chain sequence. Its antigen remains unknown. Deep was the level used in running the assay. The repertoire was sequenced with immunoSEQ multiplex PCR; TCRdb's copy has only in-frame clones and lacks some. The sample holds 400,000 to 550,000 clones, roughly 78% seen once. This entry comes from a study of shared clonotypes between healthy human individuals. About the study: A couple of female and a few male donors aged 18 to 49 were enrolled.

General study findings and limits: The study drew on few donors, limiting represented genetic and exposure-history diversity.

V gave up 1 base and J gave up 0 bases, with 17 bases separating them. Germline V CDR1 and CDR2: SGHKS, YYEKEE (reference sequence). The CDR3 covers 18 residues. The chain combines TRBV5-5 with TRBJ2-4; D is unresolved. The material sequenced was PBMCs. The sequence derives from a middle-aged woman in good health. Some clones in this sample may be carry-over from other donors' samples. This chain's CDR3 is CASSLNPRFLEAKNIQYF. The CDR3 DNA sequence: TGTGCCAGCAGCTTGAATCCCAGATTTCTGGAAGCCAAAAACATTCAGTACTTC.